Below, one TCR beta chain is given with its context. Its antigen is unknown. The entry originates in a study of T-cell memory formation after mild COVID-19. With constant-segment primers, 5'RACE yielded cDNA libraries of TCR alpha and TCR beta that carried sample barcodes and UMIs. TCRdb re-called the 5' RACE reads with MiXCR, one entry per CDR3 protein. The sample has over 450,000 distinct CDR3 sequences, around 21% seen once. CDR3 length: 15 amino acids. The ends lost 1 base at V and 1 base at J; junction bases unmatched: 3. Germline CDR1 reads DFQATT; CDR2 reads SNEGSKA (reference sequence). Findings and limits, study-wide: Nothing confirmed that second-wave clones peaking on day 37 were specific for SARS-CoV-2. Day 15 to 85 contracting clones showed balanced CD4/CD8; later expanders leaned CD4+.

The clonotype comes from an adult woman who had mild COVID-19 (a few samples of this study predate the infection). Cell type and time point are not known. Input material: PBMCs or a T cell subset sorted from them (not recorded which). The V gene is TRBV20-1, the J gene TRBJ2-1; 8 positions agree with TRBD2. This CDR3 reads CSARGERESYNEQFF. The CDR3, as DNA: TGCAGTGCTAGAGGTGAGCGGGAGTCCTACAATGAGCAGTTCTTC.